This T cell receptor beta chain was retrieved from a study of T cells in Graves' hyperthyroidism and ophthalmopathy. Study results and caveats: Ophthalmopathy and stable hyperthyroidism were separated by a 13 V-J model.

This clonotype showed up just a few times. Its antigen is unknown. The TCR beta CDR3 regions underwent amplification using RNA transcripts as the source. HTBI primers were the set used in a first-round RT-PCR of the TCR CDR3. TCRdb analysed the multiplex PCR reads with MiXCR anew, one entry per CDR3 protein. This table has 300,000 to 450,000 distinct CDR3 sequences, approximately 15% appearing once. PBMCs came from 10 ml fresh peripheral blood. Source material: blood. This clonotype originated in a man aged 25 to 40 with Graves' hyperthyroidism that later progressed to Graves' ophthalmopathy.

CDR3 region: CSARVVGPSYGYTF. For the CDR3, the DNA is TGCAGTGCTAGAGTCGTGGGCCCCAGCTATGGCTACACCTTC. The genes are TRBV20-1 and TRBJ1-2; no firm D call. The CDR3 contains 14 residues. In germline, CDR1 is DFQATT, CDR2 SNEGSKA (reference sequence). V lost 1 base and J 4 bases, leaving 13 bases between the germline ends.